The T cell receptor beta chain under discussion was sequenced for a study of human T cells and chemical hapten exposure. As for the study in general: An area of 2 cm by 2 cm on upper inner arm skin received 2% DPC for sensitization.

A few counts support this clonotype. No antigen is known for it. Noted time point: patch test 3, about 24 weeks after DPC sensitization. Treatment meaning: therapeutic diphenylcyclopropenone sensitization with weekly scalp DPC. Total RNA came from unfractionated whole blood. The V gene end was trimmed by 5 bases and the J gene end by 3 bases; junction bases not matched to a gene: 2. The CDR3 extends over 13 amino acids. CDR1 is LGHNA and CDR2 is YSLEER in the germline V gene. Study-wide results and caveats: Expanded TCR counts at PT1 were positively correlated with the patch test score. Expanded TCRs were compared with controls, and the expanded TCRs formed significantly more large CDR3 similarity clusters.

A single record per CDR3 protein comes from TCRdb applying MiXCR to the RACE reads. The sample shows about 160,000 distinct CDR3 sequences, roughly 25% of them seen only once. This chain joins TRBV4-3 and TRBJ2-7, with 9 bases lining up with TRBD1. The sample in question was whole blood, obtained in connection with sensitization to the hapten diphenylcyclopropenone (DPC). The sequence was collected from a young woman with alopecia areata. Some clones in this sample may be carry-over from other donors' samples. DNA for the CDR3: TGCGCCAGCAGCGAGGACAGGGGCTACGAGCAGTACTTC. Translating gives CASSEDRGYEQYF.